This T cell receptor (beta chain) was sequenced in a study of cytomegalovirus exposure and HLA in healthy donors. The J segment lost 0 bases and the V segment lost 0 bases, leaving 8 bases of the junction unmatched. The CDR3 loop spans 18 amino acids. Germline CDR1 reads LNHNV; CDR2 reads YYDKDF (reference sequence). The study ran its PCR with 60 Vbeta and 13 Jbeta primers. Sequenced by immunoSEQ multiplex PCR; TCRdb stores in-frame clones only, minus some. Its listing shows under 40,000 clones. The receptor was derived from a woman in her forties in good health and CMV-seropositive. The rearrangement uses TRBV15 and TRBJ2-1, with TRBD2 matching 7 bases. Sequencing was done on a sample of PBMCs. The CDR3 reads CATSRDTPGGSSYNEQFF. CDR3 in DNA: TGTGCCACCAGCAGAGATACCCCTGGCGGGAGCTCCTACAATGAGCAGTTCTTC.